What follows describes a single T cell receptor beta chain. Its antigen is still unknown. The PCR used 60 Vbeta and 13 Jbeta primers. Method: immunoSEQ multiplex PCR; TCRdb's copy keeps in-frame clones and lacks some. The top ten clones hold about 7% of a sample with 150,000 to 200,000 clones, about 80% of them seen once. The sample originates from a study of cytomegalovirus exposure and HLA in healthy donors. General study results and limits: A few chains tied to CMV proved CMV antigen-specific in vitro. A later analysis linked a missense variant in DCLRE1C to the trimming of TCR beta V and J genes.

The CDR3 has 15 residues. CDR1 SGHAT and CDR2 FQNNGV come from the germline V gene. V lost 3 bases to trimming and J lost 6 bases; unmatched junction nucleotides: 9. Healthy bone marrow donors supplied every sample. These donors counted as nominally healthy when sampled, but unrecorded immune exposures were likely. This receptor was taken from a man aged 30-40 years in good health and CMV-seropositive. The sample consisted of PBMCs. J is TRBJ1-1 and V is TRBV11-2; 8 bases are shared with TRBD1. The CDR3 here is CASSFRTGRGPEAFF. The CDR3 coding sequence is TGTGCCAGCAGCTTTCGGACAGGGAGGGGCCCTGAAGCTTTCTTT.